These 3 T cell receptor beta chains came from one sample sequenced in a study of blood T cell repertoires in COVID-19. Repertoires were generated with immunoSEQ multiplex PCR, while TCRdb's copy carries only in-frame clones and drops some. Of 300,000 to 350,000 clones listed, 80% to 90% are singletons. Sequenced: PBMCs or T cells enriched from blood (not recorded which). The receptor set was obtained from a man between 25 and 39 years old who had recovered from COVID-19.

The chain combines TRBV4-3 with TRBJ2-6; tentatively, D is TRBD2 (5 bases). V was trimmed by 0 bases and J by 0 bases, leaving 15 bases between them. CDR3 length: 19 residues. Germline CDR1 reads LGHNA; CDR2 reads YSLEER. The DNA of the CDR3 is TGCGCCAGCAGCCAAGATTTCGCGACTAAATACTCTGGGGCCAACGTCCTGACTTTC. Translation: CASSQDFATKYSGANVLTF.

This chain uses TRBV30 with TRBJ1-4; 7 bases are a match to TRBD1. CDR3 length equals 17 residues. CDR1 is GTSNPN, CDR2 SVGIG, per germline (reference sequence). With V trimmed by 1 base and J by 4 bases, 12 bases remained unmatched. The CDR3 spells CAWSAWSGTESNEKLFF. The CDR3 DNA follows: TGTGCCTGGAGTGCCTGGTCAGGGACAGAGAGTAATGAAAAACTGTTTTTT.

This rearrangement joins TRBV10-2 to TRBJ2-7, with 12 positions matching TRBD2. Germline assignment: CDR1 WSHSY and CDR2 SAAADI. After removal of 3 bases from V and 4 bases from J, the junction contained 7 bases not matched to a gene. CDR3 size: 16 residues. CDR3 in amino acids: CASSDRTGTSGYEQYF. The CDR3 DNA follows: TGCGCCAGCAGTGACAGAACCGGGACTAGCGGGTACGAGCAGTACTTC.